This TCR beta chain was observed in a study of radiotherapy plus CTLA-4 blockade in lung cancer. Study-level background: With less than 40% of patients having disease control, objective responses were seen in roughly 18%.

Study-level findings and limits: Researchers report tumor-derived TCR clones expanding in blood after radiotherapy plus ipilimumab. In blood, early T cell clone dynamics reportedly predicted response best, together with interferon-beta.

Trimming stripped 5 bases from V and 3 bases from J, with 14 bases between. There are 15 residues in the CDR3. CDR1 and CDR2 from the germline V gene are MDHEN and SYDVKM. The assay was immunoSEQ multiplex PCR, and TCRdb's table has in-frame clones only and misses some. Counted here are some 94,000 clones, about four fifths occurring once; the ten biggest clones make up roughly 26%. Chemo-refractory metastatic non-small-cell lung cancer patients received focal radiation with ipilimumab CTLA-4 blockade. This clone has a single count. Its matching antigen is unknown. The sample in question was peripheral blood, obtained from a patient treated with radiotherapy plus ipilimumab. This rearrangement joins TRBV28 to TRBJ1-5; a weak D match, TRBD1 (5 bases). The sequence derives from a human donor with non-small cell lung cancer that progressed on radiotherapy plus ipilimumab. CDR3 in amino acids: CASSPSAGVNQPQHF. CDR3 bases: TGTGCCAGCAGTCCCTCCGCGGGGGTCAATCAGCCCCAGCATTTT.